This TCR beta chain was captured by sequencing in a study of T cells after yellow fever vaccination. Study results and caveats: Among primary-vaccination clones, most reappeared after the booster, at roughly 96% for CD4 and roughly 88% for CD8. Abundant clonotypes from the bulk population could contaminate FACS-sorted repertoires.

With V trimmed by 1 base and J by 7 bases, 7 bases remained unmatched. This CDR3 has 16 residues. Germline-derived CDR1 and CDR2 are SGHTA and FQGNSA. TCRdb used MiXCR to reprocess the 5' RACE reads, holding one entry per CDR3 protein. This repertoire shows 300,000 or so distinct CDR3 sequences, 10% to 15% found once; its top ten account for roughly 0.5%. Regarding this clonotype: The antigen is unknown.

The sequence derives from a man aged 25 to 45 who received the YFV17D yellow fever vaccine. This specimen was CD4+ T cells sorted from PBMCs, taken 45 days after the yellow fever booster vaccination. The chain employs TRBV7-2 and TRBJ2-7; TRBD2 aligns across 13 bases. The CDR3 DNA sequence: TGTGCCAGCAGCTTAGGGACTAGCGGGGGCGGCGGAGAGCAGTACTTC. Amino acids: CASSLGTSGGGGEQYF.